What follows are 28 T cell receptor beta chains derived from one specimen sequenced in a study of shared clonotypes between healthy human individuals. TCRdb keeps only in-frame clones here, not all; method: immunoSEQ multiplex PCR. Altogether more than 1,200,000 clones are present, 98% being singletons, with the ten largest covering over 0.3%. Sequenced: naive CD4+ T cells sorted from blood. Documented subset: CD45RA+ positively selected. Every receptor here comes from a young man in good health.

The V and J genes are TRBV12-2 and TRBJ2-5. TRBV12-2 is marked as a pseudogene. This CDR3 region has 14 residues. CDR3: CASRLAGQKETQYF. The CDR3, as DNA: TGTGCAAGTCGCTTAGCAGGTCAGAAAGAGACCCAGTACTTC.

The V call is TRBV11-2, the J call TRBJ2-7, with TRBD2 matching 8 bases. With V trimmed by 8 bases and J by 0 bases, 6 bases remained unmatched. Germline V gene data show CDR1 as SGHAT and CDR2 as FQNNGV. The CDR3 sequence is 14 residues long. DNA of the CDR3: TGTGCCAGCGCGGCGGGAGGTCTCTCCTACGAGCAGTACTTC. It encodes CASAAGGLSYEQYF.

This clone has just one count. The chain combines TRBV7-9 with TRBJ1-3; 8 bases agree with TRBD1. V was clipped by 3 bases and J by 7 bases; unmatched bases: 8. Germline CDR1 SEHNR, CDR2 FQNEAQ (reference sequence). CDR3 length equals 15 residues. In DNA, the CDR3 is TGTGCCAGCAGCTTTTACGATGGGACAGGCAACACCATATATTTT. Its protein product is CASSFYDGTGNTIYF.

This chain connects TRBV7-6 to TRBJ2-1; TRBD2 matches at 11 bases. Per the germline V gene, CDR1 is SGHVS and CDR2 is FNYEAQ. The CDR3 runs to 17 residues. V lost 4 bases and J lost 6; bases outside the gene matches: 11. The CDR3 nucleotides read TGTGCCAGCAGCTCCCCTCCGGGACTAGCGGTTATCAATGAGCAGTTCTTC. Amino acid sequence: CASSSPPGLAVINEQFF.

V usage is TRBV28 and J usage is TRBJ2-6; D is unclear. Germline V gene sequence: CDR1 MDHEN, CDR2 SYDVKM. The CDR3 covers 14 residues. Trimming took off 8 bases at V and 0 bases at J, with 8 bases between the two ends. The CDR3: CASFPDSGANVLTF. CDR3 DNA sequence: TGTGCCAGCTTTCCCGACTCTGGGGCCAACGTCCTGACTTTC. The full variable domain, completed using reference TRBV28 and TRBJ2-6, is DVKVTQSSRYLVKRTGEKVFLECVQDMDHENMFWYRQDPGLGLRLIYFSYDVKMKEKGDIPEGYSVSREKKERFSLILESASTNQTSMYLCASFPDSGANVLTFGAGSRLTVL.

This clone was observed once. This chain connects TRBV25-1 to TRBJ2-3; TRBD2 matches at 15 bases. The length of the CDR3 is 18 residues. Germline assignment: CDR1 MGHDK and CDR2 SYGVNS. Unmatched junction bases numbered 7, after V lost 2 bases and J lost 4 bases. The CDR3 DNA follows: TGTGCCAGCAGTGAACGGCCCGGACTAGCGGGAGGGTCAGATACGCAGTATTTT. Amino acid sequence: CASSERPGLAGGSDTQYF.

Concerning this clone: Germline is not matched at one junction end, which may reflect a read error. The same CDR3 is also encoded by other DNA sequences in this sample. The chain has TRBV18 and TRBJ1-1; D gene unclear. The CDR3 is 13 residues long. Germline lookup yields CDR1 KGHSH and CDR2 LQKENI. DNA for the CDR3: TGTGCCAGCTCGCCACAAGTGAACACTGAAGCTTTCTTT. It codes for CASSPQVNTEAFF.

The chain uses TRBV5-1 and TRBJ2-5; the match to TRBD2 covers 9 bases. V trimming: 0 bases; J trimming: 2 bases; junction bases outside the gene matches: 8. This CDR3 is 17 amino acids long. Germline CDR1 is SGHRS and CDR2 is YFSETQ. The CDR3 coding sequence is TGCGCCAGCAGCTTGGGGCTAGCGGGGCACCTTCAAGAGACCCAGTACTTC. Protein: CASSLGLAGHLQETQYF.

This chain uses TRBV5-1 with TRBJ2-3, with 7 bases fitting TRBD2. The J segment lost 2 bases and the V segment lost 6 bases, leaving 9 bases of the junction unmatched. The CDR3 has 15 amino acids. In germline, CDR1 is SGHRS, CDR2 YFSETQ. CDR3 loop: CASTTPSGPTDTQYF. The CDR3 nucleotides are TGCGCCAGCACCACCCCTAGCGGACCCACAGATACGCAGTATTTT.

CDR3 in amino acids: CASSLVSGANEQFF. For the CDR3, the DNA is TGTGCCAGCAGCTTAGTTTCGGGAGCGAATGAGCAGTTCTTC. V gene TRBV7-2 combines with J gene TRBJ2-1, with D maybe TRBD2 (6 bases). V was shortened by 1 base and J by 7 bases, with 11 bases between the two germline ends. The CDR3 has 14 amino acids. Germline V gene lookup returns CDR1 SGHTA and CDR2 FQGNSA.

The chain combines TRBV5-1 with TRBJ2-1, with TRBD1 identical over 8 bases. CDR1 SGHRS and CDR2 YFSETQ come from the germline V gene. Trimming took 0 bases from V and 6 from J; bases not matched to a gene: 5. CDR3 length: 15 residues. The CDR3 DNA sequence: TGCGCCAGCAGCTTGGCTCAGGGGGCTATCAATGAGCAGTTCTTC. Translation gives CASSLAQGAINEQFF.

This clone has just one count. J is TRBJ2-2 and V is TRBV18; TRBD1 matches 8 bases. The CDR3 runs 15 residues. The V segment lost 4 bases and the J segment 6 bases; nucleotides outside the gene matches: 7. Per the germline V gene, CDR1 is KGHSH and CDR2 is LQKENI. CDR3 sequence (DNA): TGTGCCAGCTCACAAAGGACAGGGATCGCCGGGGAGCTGTTTTTT. Amino acids: CASSQRTGIAGELFF.

The chain combines TRBV6-5 with TRBJ2-7; D might be TRBD1 or TRBD2, each matching 5 bases. CDR1 MNHEY and CDR2 SVGAGI come from the germline V gene. The V gene lost 5 bases and the J gene lost 0 bases, with 14 bases spanning the gap. The CDR3 is 15 amino acids. Here the CDR3 reads CASSPQRGYSYEQYF. CDR3 DNA sequence: TGTGCCAGCAGTCCCCAGAGGGGCTACTCCTACGAGCAGTACTTC.

This rearrangement joins TRBV5-1 to TRBJ1-4; D gene uncertain. The CDR3 extends over 13 amino acids. V was shortened by 5 bases and J by 5 bases, with 10 bases between the two germline ends. Germline values: CDR1 SGHRS, CDR2 YFSETQ. CDR3 loop: CASSGSSNEKLFF. The CDR3 nucleotides read TGCGCCAGCAGTGGGTCCTCAAATGAAAAACTGTTTTTT.

The chain recombines TRBV28 with TRBJ2-2, with TRBD2 identical over 7 bases. The CDR3 sequence is 14 residues long. Looked up from germline, CDR1 is MDHEN and CDR2 is SYDVKM. V lost 6 bases to trimming and J lost 0 bases; unmatched junction nucleotides: 1. CDR3 in amino acids: CASRGGANTGELFF. CDR3 nucleotide sequence: TGTGCCAGCAGGGGAGGGGCGAACACCGGGGAGCTGTTTTTT.

The chain joins TRBV18 to TRBJ1-2, with D unclear. The length of the CDR3 is 14 residues. Germline V gene data show CDR1 as KGHSH and CDR2 as LQKENI. Trimming took 10 bases from V and 2 from J, leaving 17 bases between them. This CDR3 is CATQGRAQNYGYTF. CDR3 nucleotides: TGTGCCACACAAGGGAGGGCCCAAAACTATGGCTACACCTTC. The full variable domain, completed using reference TRBV18 and TRBJ1-2, is NAGVMQNPRHLVRRRGQEARLRCSPMKGHSHVYWYRQLPEEGLKFMVYLQKENIIDESGMPKERFSAEFPKEGPSILRIQQVVRGDSAAYFCATQGRAQNYGYTFGSGTRLTVV.

The rearrangement links TRBV29-1 to TRBJ2-1; 11 bases align to TRBD2. The V gene's germline CDR1 is SQVTM and CDR2 ANQGSEA. The length of the CDR3 is 15 residues. With 4 bases clipped from V and 6 bases from J, the junction kept 8 bases outside the gene matches. CDR3 amino acids: CSVALGTSGLNEQFF. In DNA, the CDR3 is TGCAGCGTTGCCCTCGGGACTAGCGGACTCAATGAGCAGTTCTTC.

The chain carries TRBV7-2 and TRBJ2-1; D unresolved. This CDR3 comprises 15 residues. V was trimmed by 2 bases and J by 8 bases, leaving 16 bases between them. CDR1 SGHTA and CDR2 FQGNSA come from the germline V gene. CDR3 sequence reads: CASSLPELLIDEQFF. In DNA form, the CDR3 reads TGTGCCAGCAGCTTACCCGAACTGCTTATCGATGAGCAGTTCTTC. Full variable domain (rest looked up from reference TRBV7-2 and TRBJ2-1): GAGVSQSPSNKVTEKGKDVELRCDPISGHTALYWYRQSLGQGLEFLIYFQGNSAPDKSGLPSDRFSAERTGGSVSTLTIQRTQQEDSAVYLCASSLPELLIDEQFFGPGTRLTVL.

The chain has TRBV9 and TRBJ2-1; TRBD2 agrees at 7 bases. CDR1 is SGDLS, CDR2 YYNGEE, per germline. V dropped 0 bases and J dropped 1; count of bases not matched to a gene: 4. This CDR3 region has 16 residues. CDR3 DNA: TGTGCCAGCAGCGTAGATCAGCGGGGATCCTACAATGAGCAGTTCTTC. Translating it yields CASSVDQRGSYNEQFF.

The chain joins TRBV5-8 to TRBJ2-1; possible D gene TRBD2, 6 bases. The V end lost 0 bases, the J end lost 5 bases, and 6 bases lay between the germline ends. Germline V gene data show CDR1 as SGHTS and CDR2 as YDEGEE. The CDR3 runs 13 residues. DNA of the CDR3: TGTGCCAGCAGCTTGGGCGGGGACAATGAGCAGTTCTTC. Translated, it gives CASSLGGDNEQFF. The whole variable domain, filled in from reference TRBV5-8 and TRBJ2-1, reads EAGVTQSPTHLIKTRGQQATLRCSPISGHTSVYWYQQALGLGLQFLLWYDEGEERNRGNFPPRFSGRQFPNYSSELNVNALELEDSALYLCASSLGGDNEQFFGPGTRLTVL.

The genes are TRBV7-9 and TRBJ1-4; D gene unclear. The CDR3 has 17 residues. CDR1 is SEHNR and CDR2 is FQNEAQ in the germline V gene (reference sequence). Trimming took 1 base from V and 11 from J, leaving 23 bases between them. The CDR3 DNA reads TGTGCCAGCAGCTTAGTAGCTCTTTCGGACCCCAGGAAGAAACTGTTTTTT. It codes for CASSLVALSDPRKKLFF.

This chain uses TRBV19 with TRBJ1-5; 8 nucleotides line up with TRBD1. Trimming took 2 bases from V and 1 from J; bases not matched to a gene: 13. The CDR3 contains 19 residues. CDR1 and CDR2 (germline): LNHDA, SQIVND (reference sequence). The CDR3 here is CASSIRGTGSVRSNQPQHF. The CDR3 nucleotides read TGTGCCAGTAGTATACGTGGGACAGGAAGTGTTCGGAGCAATCAGCCCCAGCATTTT.

The chain joins TRBV9 to TRBJ2-7, with TRBD1 as a possible D gene (6 bases). The V and J ends lost 0 bases and 2 bases respectively, with 9 bases between them. The germline CDR1 and CDR2 sequences are SGDLS and YYNGEE. This CDR3 is 14 amino acids long. The chain's CDR3 is CASSVVGQTYEQYF. The CDR3, as DNA: TGTGCCAGCAGCGTAGTGGGACAAACCTACGAGCAGTACTTC.

This chain connects TRBV7-9 to TRBJ2-5; D is perhaps TRBD1 or TRBD2 (8 bases each). Germline CDR1 and CDR2: SEHNR and FQNEAQ (reference sequence). Trimming shortened V by 6 bases and J by 4 bases, and 21 bases separated the two germline ends. There are 16 residues in the CDR3. CDR3 loop: CASRRAQGAGGETQYF. The CDR3 nucleotides are TGTGCCAGCAGACGTGCCCAGGGGGCGGGAGGAGAGACCCAGTACTTC. Full variable domain (rest looked up from reference TRBV7-9 and TRBJ2-5): DTGVSQNPRHKITKRGQNVTFRCDPISEHNRLYWYRQTLGQGPEFLTYFQNEAQLEKSRLLSDRFSAERPKGSFSTLEIQRTEQGDSAMYLCASRRAQGAGGETQYFGPGTRLLVL.

The chain recombines TRBV14 with TRBJ2-1; D gene unclear. V was trimmed by 1 base and J by 7 bases, leaving 14 bases between them. CDR1 is SGHDN, CDR2 FVKESK, per germline. The CDR3 sequence is 15 residues long. The CDR3 coding sequence is TGTGCCAGCAGCCAAGTCGCTAGTTGGATAAATGAGCAGTTCTTC. Protein: CASSQVASWINEQFF.

This chain connects TRBV5-4 to TRBJ1-2; D is ambiguous. The germline V gene has CDR1 SGHNT and CDR2 YYREEE (reference sequence). The CDR3 loop spans 15 amino acids. Trimming removed 5 bases from V and 4 bases from J, with 18 bases in between. In nucleotides, the CDR3 is TGTGCCAGCAGTATGGAACCAGGAAAGACCTATGGCTACACCTTC. Translation gives CASSMEPGKTYGYTF.

The CDR3 here is CATSRDRTVSYEQYF. DNA of the CDR3: TGTGCCACCAGCAGAGACCGGACAGTTTCCTACGAGCAGTACTTC. J is TRBJ2-7 and V is TRBV15, with D perhaps TRBD1 (6 bases). This CDR3 spans 15 amino acids. Germline V gene sequence: CDR1 LNHNV, CDR2 YYDKDF (reference sequence). V lost 0 bases and J 1 base, leaving 10 bases between the germline ends.

The chain carries TRBV28 and TRBJ1-4; TRBD1 matches at 8 bases. CDR1 MDHEN and CDR2 SYDVKM come from the germline V gene. J lost 6 bases, V lost 0 bases, and 6 bases had no gene match. CDR3 length: 16 residues. The chain's CDR3 is CASSLWGGTGDEKLFF. The CDR3 DNA is TGTGCCAGCAGTTTATGGGGTGGGACAGGCGATGAAAAACTGTTTTTT.